A single sample is the source of the 7 T cell receptor beta chains below, sequenced in a study. TCRdb re-derived calls from the RT-PCR reads in MiXCR, one entry per CDR3 protein. The data contain more than 550,000 distinct CDR3 sequences, approximately 15% of them singletons. Specimen: memory CD4+ T cells from blood. All receptors come from a female donor in good health, serving as a healthy control.

The chain recombines TRBV12-3 or TRBV12-4 with TRBJ1-2, with D possibly TRBD1 on 5 matching bases. This CDR3 comprises 14 residues. V was trimmed by 1 base and J by 8 bases, leaving 14 bases between them. Here the CDR3 reads CASSLVGAGGGYTF. CDR3 nucleotides: TGTGCCAGCAGTTTAGTTGGGGCGGGAGGAGGCTACACCTTC.

This clonotype has more than one count but fewer than ten. The chain links TRBV20-1 to TRBJ1-2; D possibly corresponds to TRBD1 (5 bases). Germline CDR1 reads DFQATT; CDR2 reads SNEGSKA (reference sequence). V was pared by 4 bases and J by 2 bases, with 14 bases between. CDR3 length equals 14 residues. CDR3 loop: CSAIGARANYGYTF. CDR3 in DNA: TGCAGTGCTATAGGGGCCAGGGCCAACTATGGCTACACCTTC.

This clonotype was seen a few times. The rearrangement uses TRBV7-3 and TRBJ2-1; the D call may be TRBD1 or TRBD2 (5 bases each). The ends were cut back, 2 bases at V and 2 bases at J, with 7 bases in the middle. The germline CDR1 and CDR2 sequences are SGHTA and FQGTGA. The CDR3 totals 14 residues. Here the CDR3 reads CASSLRGPYNEQFF. The CDR3 DNA sequence: TGTGCCAGCAGCTTACGGGGACCCTACAATGAGCAGTTCTTC.

The V gene is TRBV11-2, the J gene TRBJ2-5; D not certain. The CDR3 spans 14 residues. The V gene lost 0 bases and the J gene lost 7 bases, with 12 bases spanning the gap. The germline gives CDR1 SGHAT, CDR2 FQNNGV. The CDR3 protein is CASSLDPLLGTQYF. The DNA of the CDR3 is TGTGCCAGCAGCTTAGATCCCCTATTGGGGACCCAGTACTTC.

This chain uses TRBV6-5 with TRBJ2-7; D is possibly TRBD2 (6 bases). V lost 7 bases and J lost 2, with 15 bases in between. CDR1 and CDR2 (germline): MNHEY, SVGAGI. CDR3 length: 14 residues. This chain's CDR3 is CASTPRGGPYEQYF. For the CDR3, the DNA is TGTGCCAGCACCCCCCGGGGAGGACCCTACGAGCAGTACTTC.

This clonotype appeared a few times. The chain employs TRBV20-1 and TRBJ1-1, with D perhaps TRBD1 (6 bases). Trimming left V 4 bases short and J 0 bases short, with 12 bases between. CDR1 is DFQATT, CDR2 SNEGSKA, per germline (reference sequence). The CDR3 runs 14 residues. CDR3 sequence (DNA): TGCAGTGCTATTGACAGGCTCATGAACACTGAAGCTTTCTTT. This encodes CSAIDRLMNTEAFF.

This clonotype occurred a few times. CDR3 loop: CASSSSGSGRAMIDTQYF. For the CDR3, the DNA is TGTGCCAGCAGTTCCTCCGGGAGCGGGAGGGCCATGATAGATACGCAGTATTTT. The rearrangement uses TRBV28 and TRBJ2-3; 10 positions match TRBD2. The germline CDR1 and CDR2 sequences are MDHEN and SYDVKM. The CDR3 has 18 amino acids. Trimming cost V 4 bases and J 5 bases; bases outside gene matches: 15. The complete variable domain, with remaining parts taken from reference TRBV28 and TRBJ2-3, reads DVKVTQSSRYLVKRTGEKVFLECVQDMDHENMFWYRQDPGLGLRLIYFSYDVKMKEKGDIPEGYSVSREKKERFSLILESASTNQTSMYLCASSSSGSGRAMIDTQYFGPGTRLTVL.